This T cell receptor beta chain appears in the sequencing data of a study of T cells in Graves' hyperthyroidism and ophthalmopathy. Looking at the study overall: The authors collected peripheral blood at initial diagnosis, before any treatment.

Whole-study findings and limits: A 13 V-J model separated ophthalmopathy from stable hyperthyroidism.

Uncontrolled infection, other autoimmune disease, pregnancy or lactation barred patients from enrollment. The CDR3 regions of TCR beta were amplified from RNA transcripts. The HTBI set primed first-round TCR CDR3 RT-PCR. MiXCR was run by TCRdb on the multiplex PCR reads, yielding one entry per CDR3 protein. The sample lists hundreds of thousands of distinct CDR3 sequences, 25% occurring once. CDR3 size: 14 residues. The germline CDR1 and CDR2 sequences are LNHDA and SQIVND (reference sequence). The V gene lost 4 bases and the J gene lost 2 bases, with 11 bases spanning the gap. There are many counts of this clonotype. Its antigen is unknown.

This chain links TRBV19 with TRBJ2-5; D remains ambiguous. The sequenced material came from blood. This receptor was identified in a man aged 40-49 years with Graves' hyperthyroidism that later progressed to Graves' ophthalmopathy. The CDR3 sequence is CASSTPRGQETQYF. In nucleotides, the CDR3 is TGTGCCAGTAGTACCCCTAGAGGACAAGAGACCCAGTACTTC.